This entry describes one TCR beta chain. Antigen unknown. Here immunoSEQ multiplex PCR was the method, and the copy in TCRdb shows in-frame clones only, minus some. The table lists roughly 38,000 clones, more than 85% of them singletons. These data belong to a study of graft-versus-host responses after intestinal transplantation. At the level of the study: Multivisceral, liver-intestinal, or isolated intestinal grafts went to recipients. Recipients across the board were started on anti-thymocyte globulin induction, then kept on tacrolimus and steroids for around three years. Broader study findings: Early declines in HvG clones that occurred post-transplant were associated with peak circulating GvH clone levels. GvH clonotypes were identified within recipient marrow, with a subset emerging first in ileum or blood.

The germline gives CDR1 MGHRA, CDR2 YSYEKL. Trimming cost V 4 bases and J 3 bases, with 15 bases left between them. CDR3 length: 16 residues. The input for sequencing was unstimulated CD8+ T cells sorted from spleen or lymph node cells, taken before transplant. The origin of this receptor is a human donor who was the organ donor for an intestinal transplant. This chain links TRBV4-1 with TRBJ2-2, with a possible D match to TRBD2 (5 bases). CDR3 region: CASSPPWTFDTGELFF. CDR3 nucleotides: TGCGCCAGCAGCCCCCCCTGGACTTTCGACACCGGGGAGCTGTTTTTT.